These 26 T cell receptor beta chains were all obtained from the same sample, sequenced in a study of blood T cell repertoires in COVID-19. Sequencing was performed with immunoSEQ multiplex PCR; in TCRdb, only in-frame clones are kept and a portion is missing. The table has 190,000 or so clones, 86% seen once. Sequenced input: peripheral blood. These receptors all stem from a woman aged 25-40 years with active or convalescent COVID-19.

This clone appeared a few times. The J gene is TRBJ2-7, the V gene TRBV19; tentatively, D is TRBD2 (5 bases). Germline CDR1 LNHDA, CDR2 SQIVND (reference sequence). The V end was cut by 5 bases, the J end by 7 bases, with 15 bases between. The CDR3 contains 13 residues. The CDR3 DNA follows: TGTGCCAGTAGTCTATCTCAAAGAGGGGAGCAGTACTTC. Protein product: CASSLSQRGEQYF.

This clone showed up just once. This chain connects TRBV5-1 to TRBJ1-2; TRBD1 is a possible D gene (5 bases). This CDR3 has 16 amino acids. Germline V gene sequence: CDR1 SGHRS, CDR2 YFSETQ. The V end was cut by 0 bases, the J end by 3 bases, with 15 bases between. CDR3 residues: CASSLGAPGTDYGYTF. The CDR3 DNA follows: TGCGCCAGCAGCTTGGGGGCCCCGGGGACTGACTATGGCTACACCTTC.

This clone appeared a single time. This chain joins TRBV10-3 and TRBJ1-2; D is perhaps TRBD1 (6 bases). V was clipped by 3 bases and J by 5 bases, with 13 bases between them. The CDR3 has 14 amino acids. CDR1 is ENHRY and CDR2 is SYGVKD in the germline V gene. CDR3 sequence: CAISEGGSGYGYTF. CDR3 in DNA: TGTGCCATCAGTGAAGGGGGAAGTGGATATGGCTACACCTTC.

The chain employs TRBV12-3 or TRBV12-4 and TRBJ1-1; no clear D gene. This CDR3 has 11 residues. With 1 base removed from V and 11 bases from J, the gap between germline ends came to 8 bases. The CDR3 DNA follows: TGTGCCAGCAGTTTAGGGAATAGCGCTTTCTTT. Protein product: CASSLGNSAFF.

V gene TRBV6-5 combines with J gene TRBJ2-1; D is perhaps TRBD1 (7 bases). V shed 5 bases and J shed 8 bases, with 19 bases lying between them. From germline, CDR1 is MNHEY and CDR2 SVGAGI. This CDR3 contains 15 residues. In nucleotides, the CDR3 is TGTGCCAGCAGTCACCCGGGCCAGGGGGGAGATGAGCAGTTCTTC. It encodes CASSHPGQGGDEQFF.

The chain links TRBV5-4 to TRBJ1-6; no definite D call. The germline V and J ends were trimmed by 0 bases and 6 bases, with 13 bases remaining between them. Per the germline V gene, CDR1 is SGHNT and CDR2 is YYREEE (reference sequence). The CDR3 has 16 residues. This chain's CDR3 is CASSLGTVRSNSPLHF. As DNA, the CDR3 is TGTGCCAGCAGCTTGGGCACCGTTAGATCTAATTCACCCCTCCACTTT.

V is TRBV30 and J is TRBJ1-2; possibly TRBD1 for D (5 bases). With 4 bases removed from V and 6 bases from J, the gap between germline ends came to 18 bases. The CDR3 runs 14 residues. The germline V gene encodes CDR1 GTSNPN and CDR2 SVGIG (reference sequence). This chain's CDR3 is CAWIPGGGGDGYTF. As DNA, the CDR3 is TGTGCCTGGATCCCCGGCGGGGGAGGAGATGGCTACACCTTC.

The genes are TRBV29-1 and TRBJ1-2; D may be TRBD1 (5 bases). This CDR3 is built from 11 residues. The germline CDR1 and CDR2 sequences are SQVTM and ANQGSEA. Between the trimmed V and J ends, which lost 8 bases and 6 bases, there was a span of 13 bases. This CDR3 reads CSTQGLDGYTF. CDR3 nucleotides: TGCAGCACTCAGGGACTGGATGGCTACACCTTC.

The rearrangement links TRBV28 to TRBJ2-5; possibly TRBD1 for D (5 bases). Trimming cost V 7 bases and J 4 bases, with 10 bases left between them. The CDR3 spans 12 residues. CDR1 and CDR2 from the germline V gene are MDHEN and SYDVKM. The CDR3 here is CASTGQLETQYF. The CDR3 region has the DNA TGTGCCAGCACCGGACAACTAGAGACCCAGTACTTC.

This clone has more than one count but fewer than ten. The V and J genes are TRBV25-1 and TRBJ2-2; TRBD1 matches at 7 bases. The CDR3 totals 15 residues. The trim removed 5 bases at V and 3 bases at J, leaving 6 bases unmatched. CDR1 and CDR2 from the germline V gene are MGHDK and SYGVNS. The CDR3 DNA reads as TGTGCCAGCAGTCCCTTTGACAGGGACACCGGGGAGCTGTTTTTT. Its translation: CASSPFDRDTGELFF.

The chain has TRBV2 and TRBJ1-1, with 7 bases matching TRBD1. The V segment lost 6 bases and the J segment 8 bases; nucleotides outside the gene matches: 6. Germline lookup yields CDR1 SNHLY and CDR2 FYNNEI. The CDR3 has 12 residues. The CDR3 region has the DNA TGTGCCAGCAGGGGGGACAGCAGCGAAGCTTTCTTT. Translating gives CASRGDSSEAFF.

J is TRBJ2-7 and V is TRBV3-1 (or the pseudogene TRBV3-2); TRBD1 agrees at 7 bases. Trimming at V came to 5 bases and at J to 0 bases, leaving 4 bases not matched to a gene. The CDR3 loop spans 14 amino acids. The germline V gene encodes CDR1 LGHDT and CDR2 YNNKEL (reference sequence). CDR3 loop: CASSLGGYSYEQYF. In nucleotides, the CDR3 is TGTGCCAGCAGCTTAGGGGGCTACTCCTACGAGCAGTACTTC.

This chain links TRBV6-5 with TRBJ2-3; a weak D match, TRBD1 (6 bases). In germline, CDR1 is MNHEY, CDR2 SVGAGI. This CDR3 contains 15 residues. V lost 2 bases to trimming and J lost 6 bases, with 15 bases between them. CDR3 sequence (DNA): TGTGCCAGCAGTTACGGTGGACAGACTTCTGATACGCAGTATTTT. It encodes CASSYGGQTSDTQYF.

CDR3 region: CASVQAPNTEAFF. The CDR3 bases are TGTGCCAGTGTCCAGGCACCGAACACTGAAGCTTTCTTT. J is TRBJ1-1 and V is TRBV19, with no clear D. Trimming removed 8 bases from V and 1 base from J, with 11 bases in between. The CDR3 sequence is 13 residues long. The germline V gene has CDR1 LNHDA and CDR2 SQIVND (reference sequence).

The chain is built from TRBV7-9 and TRBJ2-3; 8 nucleotides match TRBD2. Germline CDR1 SEHNR, CDR2 FQNEAQ (reference sequence). The CDR3 has 17 residues. The V gene end was trimmed by 4 bases and the J gene end by 0 bases; junction bases not matched to a gene: 9. CDR3 bases: TGTGCCAGCAGCTCCCCCTCTAGCGGGCCTAGCACAGATACGCAGTATTTT. Translation gives CASSSPSSGPSTDTQYF.

This clone was observed a single time. V is TRBV5-5 and J is TRBJ2-2, with D possibly TRBD1 on 6 matching bases. Trimming removed 0 bases from V and 4 bases from J, with 13 bases in between. The CDR3 is made up of 16 amino acids. Germline values: CDR1 SGHKS, CDR2 YYEKEE (reference sequence). CDR3 amino acids: CASSLVGAGPTGELFF. CDR3 nucleotide sequence: TGTGCCAGCAGCTTGGTGGGGGCAGGGCCCACCGGGGAGCTGTTTTTT.

The CDR3, as DNA: TGTGCCAGCAGTTCGGACAGGGGCTCACCCCTCCACTTT. It yields the protein CASSSDRGSPLHF. The chain links TRBV12-3 or TRBV12-4 to TRBJ1-6, with 9 nucleotides matching TRBD1. This CDR3 contains 13 residues. V was pared by 4 bases and J by 10 bases, with 2 bases of the junction left unmatched.

In this sample, this clone turned up a few times. J is TRBJ2-5 and V is TRBV18, with D maybe TRBD2 (6 bases). The germline CDR1 and CDR2 sequences are KGHSH and LQKENI. Trimming pared 1 base from V and 1 base from J, leaving 13 bases between. The CDR3 length is 16 residues. CDR3 sequence: CASSPQFVGGQETQYF. DNA for the CDR3: TGTGCCAGCTCACCACAGTTTGTGGGGGGCCAAGAGACCCAGTACTTC.

The gene calls are TRBV11-3 and TRBJ1-6; no clear D. V lost 3 bases to trimming and J lost 10 bases, with 7 bases between them. The CDR3 has 12 amino acids. CDR1 SGHNT and CDR2 YENEEA come from the germline V gene. CDR3 amino acids: CASSFEESPLHF. As DNA, the CDR3 is TGTGCCAGCAGCTTCGAGGAGTCACCCCTCCACTTT.

The chain links TRBV28 to TRBJ1-1; TRBD1 might be the D (5 bases). The germline V gene has CDR1 MDHEN and CDR2 SYDVKM. This CDR3 is 17 amino acids long. The ends were cut back, 3 bases at V and 6 bases at J, with 23 bases in the middle. This CDR3 is CASSLEYRPPARAEAFF. Written as DNA, the CDR3 is TGTGCCAGCAGTTTGGAGTATCGCCCCCCGGCCAGGGCTGAAGCTTTCTTT.

The V and J genes are TRBV27 and TRBJ2-5; no clear D gene. The CDR3 is made up of 13 amino acids. Germline loops: CDR1 MNHEY, CDR2 SMNVEV (reference sequence). Deletions cut 5 bases from V and 2 bases from J, with 9 bases between. The CDR3 loop is CASSANSQETQYF. CDR3 bases: TGTGCCAGCAGTGCCAACTCTCAAGAGACCCAGTACTTC.

The J gene is TRBJ2-5, the V gene TRBV28; 10 bases map to TRBD2. The CDR3 consists of 18 residues. With 3 bases clipped from V and 2 bases from J, the junction kept 12 bases outside the gene matches. Germline V gene sequence: CDR1 MDHEN, CDR2 SYDVKM. The CDR3 DNA is TGTGCCAGCAGTTTTAGAGGAGCGGGAGGGAGGGGGCAAGAGACCCAGTACTTC. It translates to CASSFRGAGGRGQETQYF.

V gene TRBV9 combines with J gene TRBJ1-1; the D is unclear. Germline CDR1 SGDLS, CDR2 YYNGEE. Trimming pared 4 bases from V and 0 bases from J, leaving 13 bases between. This CDR3 is built from 15 residues. DNA of the CDR3: TGTGCCAGCAGCCCCCTTGAACAGCTGAACACTGAAGCTTTCTTT. Encoded protein: CASSPLEQLNTEAFF.

This rearrangement joins TRBV2 to TRBJ1-1; possible D gene TRBD1, 5 bases. The CDR3 has 14 amino acids. V was pared by 6 bases and J by 3 bases, with 14 bases between. Germline CDR1 is SNHLY and CDR2 is FYNNEI. CDR3: CASSPGPGDTEAFF. The CDR3 DNA follows: TGTGCCAGCAGCCCTGGCCCGGGGGACACTGAAGCTTTCTTT.

The CDR3 here is CASSLTSNEQFF. CDR3 sequence (DNA): TGTGCCAGCAGTTTGACTTCCAATGAGCAGTTCTTC. J is TRBJ2-1 and V is TRBV12-3 or TRBV12-4; the D is unclear. The CDR3 consists of 12 residues. The V gene lost 3 bases and the J gene lost 6 bases, with 6 bases spanning the gap.

The rearrangement uses TRBV28 and TRBJ1-5; D gene uncertain. V was clipped by 5 bases and J by 1 base, with 15 bases between them. CDR1 is MDHEN and CDR2 is SYDVKM in the germline V gene. This CDR3 comprises 16 residues. The CDR3, as DNA: TGTGCCAGCAGTCCCGCCCCGGCGGGGAGCAATCAGCCCCAGCATTTT. This gives the protein CASSPAPAGSNQPQHF.